These 7 T cell receptor beta chains came from one sample sequenced in a study of T cells in Graves' hyperthyroidism and ophthalmopathy. Amplified TCR beta CDR3 regions came from RNA transcripts. The TCR CDR3 was amplified in a first-round RT-PCR using the HTBI primer set. TCRdb re-called the multiplex PCR reads with MiXCR, one entry per CDR3 protein. The data contain about 640,000 distinct CDR3 sequences, about 20% of them seen just once; the ten biggest clones take up around a third. The sequenced sample was blood. These receptors all stem from a man aged 25 to 45 with Graves' ophthalmopathy.

This clonotype was seen a few times. Written as DNA, the CDR3 is TGTGCCAGCAGTTTATCTGTGACTAGCCGCCACAATGAGCAGTTCTTC. Translation gives CASSLSVTSRHNEQFF. The chain uses TRBV27 and TRBJ2-1; 7 bases are a match to TRBD2. V shed 0 bases, J shed 5 bases, and the junction held 7 bases outside the gene matches. The CDR3 has 16 residues. Germline V CDR1 and CDR2: MNHEY, SMNVEV (reference sequence).

The rearrangement links TRBV20-1 to TRBJ2-7; 7 nucleotides match TRBD1. Trimming took 3 bases from V and 0 from J; bases not matched to a gene: 8. CDR1 is DFQATT, CDR2 SNEGSKA, per germline (reference sequence). The CDR3 extends over 15 amino acids. CDR3 in amino acids: CSARSLQGSSYEQYF. In DNA, the CDR3 is TGCAGTGCTAGGTCCTTACAGGGGAGCTCCTACGAGCAGTACTTC.

This clonotype showed up many times. This chain links TRBV2 with TRBJ1-5, with a weak D call TRBD1 (6 bases). CDR1 is SNHLY, CDR2 FYNNEI, per germline. The CDR3 consists of 14 residues. Trimming took off 8 bases at V and 1 base at J, with 12 bases between the two ends. The CDR3 DNA reads TGTGCCAGCGAGGGGGGAGACAGCAATCAGCCCCAGCATTTT. The encoded protein is CASEGGDSNQPQHF.

V is TRBV10-3 and J is TRBJ1-1, with unresolved D. The CDR3 totals 14 residues. The V and J ends lost 6 bases and 4 bases respectively, with 15 bases between them. The germline gives CDR1 ENHRY, CDR2 SYGVKD. CDR3 in DNA: TGTGCCATCAGGCGGTCGCGGGAGGTCACTGAAGCTTTCTTT. Residues: CAIRRSREVTEAFF.

This clonotype has more than one count but fewer than ten. This chain joins TRBV6-1 and TRBJ2-4; the match to TRBD2 covers 8 bases. CDR1 is MNHNS, CDR2 SASEGT, per germline. The J segment lost 6 bases and the V segment lost 1 base, leaving 5 bases of the junction unmatched. The CDR3 is made up of 15 amino acids. The CDR3 nucleotides are TGTGCCAGCAGTGAAGGAGCGGGAGTAAGAAACATTCAGTACTTC. This codes for CASSEGAGVRNIQYF.

This clonotype was seen repeatedly, ten times or more. The rearrangement uses TRBV28 and TRBJ2-7; perhaps TRBD1 as D (6 bases). Germline V CDR1 and CDR2: MDHEN, SYDVKM. The V end was cut by 4 bases, the J end by 2 bases, with 9 bases between. CDR3 length: 13 amino acids. The CDR3 bases are TGTGCCAGCAGTTCTGGACAGCCCTACGAGCAGTACTTC. It translates to CASSSGQPYEQYF.

The V gene is TRBV7-8, the J gene TRBJ1-1; weak D call: TRBD1 (5 bases). V was shortened by 1 base and J by 6 bases, with 15 bases between the two germline ends. The germline V gene encodes CDR1 SGHVS and CDR2 FQNEAQ. The CDR3 totals 15 residues. The CDR3 region is CASSLVPGISSEAFF. In DNA, the CDR3 is TGTGCCAGCAGCTTAGTACCAGGGATAAGCTCTGAAGCTTTCTTT.